One and the same sample provided the 12 T cell receptor beta chains below, sequenced in a study of shared clonotypes between healthy human individuals. The protocol was immunoSEQ multiplex PCR, while the TCRdb copy is restricted to in-frame clones and leaves out a portion. Among roughly 2,300,000 clones, 85% to 95% were seen once, and the ten largest hold more than 0.35%. The specimen sequenced was naive CD4+ T cells from PBMCs. The subset here: CD45RA+ positively selected. Receptor source: a man between 18 and 35 years old in good health. Some clones in this sample may be carry-over from other donors' samples.

The chain employs TRBV28 and TRBJ1-4, with 8 bases identical to TRBD1. Per the germline V gene, CDR1 is MDHEN and CDR2 is SYDVKM. The trim removed 5 bases at V and 4 bases at J, leaving 6 bases unmatched. This CDR3 spans 15 amino acids. The CDR3 DNA reads as TGTGCCAGCAGTCCGCGGACAGGGATTAATGAAAAACTGTTTTTT. It yields the protein CASSPRTGINEKLFF.

The CDR3 DNA is TGTGCCAGCAGTGCGGACAGGGGCCACACCTTC. The encoded protein is CASSADRGHTF. V usage is TRBV6-1 and J usage is TRBJ1-2; 9 bases fit TRBD1. The CDR3 runs to 11 residues. Germline V CDR1 and CDR2: MNHNS, SASEGT. Trimming cost V 4 bases and J 12 bases; bases outside gene matches: 3.

This sequence joins TRBV5-1 and TRBJ1-4; D is undetermined. With 0 bases removed from V and 8 bases from J, the gap between germline ends came to 11 bases. CDR1 is SGHRS and CDR2 is YFSETQ in the germline V gene. The CDR3 runs to 14 residues. The CDR3 sequence is CASSLEGVKEKLFF. DNA of the CDR3: TGCGCCAGCAGCTTGGAGGGCGTAAAGGAAAAACTGTTTTTT. The full variable domain, with the rest looked up from reference TRBV5-1 and TRBJ1-4, is KAGVTQTPRYLIKTRGQQVTLSCSPISGHRSVSWYQQTPGQGLQFLFEYFSETQRNKGNFPGRFSGRQFSNSRSEMNVSTLELGDSALYLCASSLEGVKEKLFFGSGTQLSVL.

This clone was seen a handful of times. The sample holds other DNA sequences that translate to the same CDR3. The chain combines TRBV5-1 with TRBJ2-1; 10 bases line up with TRBD2. The CDR3 is 15 amino acids. V shed 0 bases, J shed 3 bases, and the junction held 0 bases outside the gene matches. The germline V gene encodes CDR1 SGHRS and CDR2 YFSETQ. The CDR3 DNA is TGCGCCAGCAGCTTGGTAGCGGGAGGCTACAATGAGCAGTTCTTC. It translates to CASSLVAGGYNEQFF.

The chain's CDR3 is CASSIGAGSQPQHF. The CDR3, as DNA: TGTGCCAGTAGTATCGGCGCAGGGAGTCAGCCCCAGCATTTT. The rearrangement links TRBV19 to TRBJ1-5, with D tentatively TRBD1 (5 bases). Germline V gene lookup returns CDR1 LNHDA and CDR2 SQIVND (reference sequence). V shed 3 bases and J shed 6 bases, with 12 bases lying between them. This CDR3 comprises 14 residues.

The V gene is TRBV5-1, the J gene TRBJ2-7; D might be TRBD1 (6 bases). This CDR3 is built from 13 residues. Germline lookup yields CDR1 SGHRS and CDR2 YFSETQ. V gave up 0 bases and J gave up 4 bases, with 8 bases separating them. The CDR3 DNA is TGCGCCAGCAGCTTGGCCCAGGGGTACGAGCAGTACTTC. Residues: CASSLAQGYEQYF.

The chain employs TRBV18 and TRBJ1-5, with unresolved D. The CDR3 has 16 amino acids. V shed 1 base and J shed 1 base, with 11 bases lying between them. The germline V gene encodes CDR1 KGHSH and CDR2 LQKENI. This CDR3 reads CASSPQGRESNQPQHF. The DNA for the CDR3 is TGTGCCAGCTCACCACAGGGCAGAGAGAGCAATCAGCCCCAGCATTTT.

Remarks on this clone: Other DNA sequences from this sample encode an identical CDR3 as well. This rearrangement joins TRBV5-5 to TRBJ2-5; TRBD1 agrees at 7 bases. This CDR3 has 14 residues. The germline V gene has CDR1 SGHKS and CDR2 YYEKEE (reference sequence). V gave up 3 bases and J gave up 1 base; unmatched junction bases: 3. The CDR3 coding sequence is TGTGCCAGCAGCTCGGGGACAGCCCAAGAGACCCAGTACTTC. This encodes CASSSGTAQETQYF.

The V and J genes are TRBV28 and TRBJ2-1; D assignment may be TRBD1 or TRBD2 (6 bases each). The germline V gene has CDR1 MDHEN and CDR2 SYDVKM. Between the trimmed V and J ends, which lost 6 bases and 6 bases, there was a span of 15 bases. The length of the CDR3 is 14 residues. CDR3 sequence reads: CASRSGALPNEQFF. CDR3 nucleotide sequence: TGTGCCAGCAGGTCGGGGGCCCTCCCCAATGAGCAGTTCTTC.

The rearrangement uses TRBV4-1 and TRBJ2-1; no clear D. This CDR3 region has 13 residues. From germline, CDR1 is MGHRA and CDR2 YSYEKL. V lost 0 bases and J 10 bases, leaving 10 bases between the germline ends. The CDR3 loop reads CASSQEAISEQFF. The CDR3 DNA follows: TGCGCCAGCAGCCAAGAGGCGATTAGCGAGCAGTTCTTC.

V usage is TRBV7-6 and J usage is TRBJ2-7; no reliable D call. Trimming took off 5 bases at V and 6 bases at J, with 17 bases between the two ends. Looked up from germline, CDR1 is SGHVS and CDR2 is FNYEAQ. The CDR3 consists of 14 residues. CDR3 loop: CASSPRGSGGEQYF. The CDR3, as DNA: TGTGCCAGCAGCCCCAGAGGAAGTGGTGGCGAGCAGTACTTC.

About this clone itself: The sample carries other DNA sequences with the same CDR3. This chain joins TRBV9 and TRBJ2-3; D not resolved. Germline CDR1 is SGDLS and CDR2 is YYNGEE. Deletions cut 3 bases from V and 0 bases from J, with 8 bases between. This CDR3 region has 14 residues. CDR3 sequence: CASSGQVSTDTQYF. The CDR3 DNA sequence: TGTGCCAGCAGCGGACAAGTTAGCACAGATACGCAGTATTTT.